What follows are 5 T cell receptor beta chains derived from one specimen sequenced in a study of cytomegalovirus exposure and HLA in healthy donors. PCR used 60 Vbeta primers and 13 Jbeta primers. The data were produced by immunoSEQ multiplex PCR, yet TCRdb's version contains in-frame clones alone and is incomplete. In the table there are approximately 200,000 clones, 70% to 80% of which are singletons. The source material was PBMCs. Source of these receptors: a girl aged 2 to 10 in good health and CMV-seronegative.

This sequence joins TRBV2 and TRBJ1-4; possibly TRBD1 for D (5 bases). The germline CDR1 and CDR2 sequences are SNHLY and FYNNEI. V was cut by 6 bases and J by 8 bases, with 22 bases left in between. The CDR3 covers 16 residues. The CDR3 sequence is CASSLVVAREREKLFF. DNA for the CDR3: TGTGCCAGCAGCCTAGTGGTGGCCAGGGAACGCGAAAAACTGTTTTTT.

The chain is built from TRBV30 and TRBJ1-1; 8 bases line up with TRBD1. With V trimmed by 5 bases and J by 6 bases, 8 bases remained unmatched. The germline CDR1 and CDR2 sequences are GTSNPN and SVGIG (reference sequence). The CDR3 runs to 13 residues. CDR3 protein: CAWAGQGGPEAFF. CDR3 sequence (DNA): TGTGCCTGGGCTGGACAGGGCGGCCCTGAAGCTTTCTTT.

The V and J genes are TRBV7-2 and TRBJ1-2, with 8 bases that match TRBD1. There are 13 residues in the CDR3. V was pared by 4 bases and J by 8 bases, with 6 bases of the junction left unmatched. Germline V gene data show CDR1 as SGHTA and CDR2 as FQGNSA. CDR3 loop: CASSSTGARGYTF. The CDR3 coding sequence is TGTGCCAGCAGCTCGACAGGGGCAAGGGGCTACACCTTC.

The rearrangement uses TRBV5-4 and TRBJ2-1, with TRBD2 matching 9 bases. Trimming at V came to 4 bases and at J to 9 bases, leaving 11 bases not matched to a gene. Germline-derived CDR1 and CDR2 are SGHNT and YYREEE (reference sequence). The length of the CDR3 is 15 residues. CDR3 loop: CASSALGSGGIEQFF. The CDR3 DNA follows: TGTGCCAGCAGCGCATTGGGTAGCGGGGGTATTGAGCAGTTCTTC.

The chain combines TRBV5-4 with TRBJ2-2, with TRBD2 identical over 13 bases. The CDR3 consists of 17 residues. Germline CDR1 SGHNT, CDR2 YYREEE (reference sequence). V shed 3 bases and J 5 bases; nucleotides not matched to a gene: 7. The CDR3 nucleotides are TGTGCCAGCAGCTCCGGACTAGCGGGAGTTAATACCGGGGAGCTGTTTTTT. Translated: CASSSGLAGVNTGELFF. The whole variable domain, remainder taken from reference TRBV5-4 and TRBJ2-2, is ETGVTQSPTHLIKTRGQQVTLRCSSQSGHNTVSWYQQALGQGPQFIFQYYREEENGRGNFPPRFSGLQFPNYSSELNVNALELDDSALYLCASSSGLAGVNTGELFFGEGSRLTVL.